The clone carrying this T cell receptor beta chain was seen repeatedly, ten times or more. No antigen is known for it. The TCR cDNA carried a universal primer site and UMIs from 5'RACE template switching. TCRdb processed the 5' RACE reads anew with MiXCR; each CDR3 protein has one entry. This sample carries about 320,000 distinct CDR3 sequences, 4% to 5.5% of them seen once, and the ten largest clones take 19%. The data originate from a study of T cells after yellow fever vaccination. Study-wide results and caveats: FACS-sorted repertoires might harbor abundant contaminating clonotypes from the bulk population. Compared with primary, the secondary response was weaker and peaked at day 5, not 15.

Sequenced material: PBMCs, taken 15 days after the yellow fever booster vaccination. The TCR sequence derives from a man between 18 and 35 years old who received the YFV17D yellow fever vaccine.

DNA of the CDR3: TGCGCCAGCAGCGGGGGGCCAATCGATGAGCAGTTCTTC. It encodes CASSGGPIDEQFF. This chain connects TRBV5-1 to TRBJ2-1, with D perhaps assigned TRBD1 or TRBD2 (6 bases each). Germline V gives CDR1 SGHRS, CDR2 YFSETQ. The CDR3 loop spans 13 amino acids. Trimming pared 4 bases from V and 8 bases from J, leaving 13 bases between.